These T cell receptor beta chains were read from a single sample in a study of PD-1 blockade in mismatch repair-deficient tumors. The data were produced by immunoSEQ multiplex PCR, yet TCRdb's version contains in-frame clones alone and is incomplete. The sample contains nearly 25,000 clones, approximately 86% of which appear only once. The input for sequencing was peripheral blood, taken 12 weeks after starting pembrolizumab. These receptors were taken from an adult with mismatch repair-deficient cancer. Both conserved end residues are part of each CDR3. Each record gives: D gene, J gene, clone size, V gene, CDR3 DNA, CDR3 protein. A D gene is named only where the DNA matches it firmly. The size field is filled for only some rows; it gives once, few, many or a size class.

>TRBD1|TRBJ1-1|NA|TRBV5-1
TGCGCCAGCAGGAGTACAGGTAGCGGACAGGAGGACACTGAAGCTTTCTTT
CASRSTGSGQEDTEAFF
>NA|TRBJ2-5|NA|TRBV4-1
TGCGCCAGCAGCCGGCTCCGGGGGGCGGGGCAAGAGACCCAGTACTTC
CASSRLRGAGQETQYF
>NA|TRBJ2-1|once|TRBV4-3
TGCGCCAGCAGCCAGGGGGTTAGCTCCTACAATGAGCAGTTCTTC
CASSQGVSSYNEQFF
>NA|TRBJ1-1|NA|TRBV10-3
TGTGCCTCCATGGGATCAGTGAACACTGAAGCTTTCTTT
CASMGSVNTEAFF
>NA|TRBJ2-2|NA|TRBV29-1
TGCAGCGTTGAAGAGGGCGCGAACACCGGGGAGCTGTTTTTT
CSVEEGANTGELFF
>TRBD1|TRBJ1-1|NA|TRBV6-5
TGTGCCAGCAGGGGACAGGGCCCGACTGAAGCTTTCTTT
CASRGQGPTEAFF
>NA|TRBJ2-7|few|TRBV5-1
TGCGCCAGCACCCTCTCCTACGAGCAGTACTTC
CASTLSYEQYF
>NA|TRBJ2-4|NA|TRBV5-1
TGCGCCAGCAGCTTGGAATTTGGGGACATTCAGTACTTC
CASSLEFGDIQYF
>NA|TRBJ2-1|NA|TRBV19
TGTGCCAGTAGGCCCTCTAGCACGCGGTACAATGAGCAGTTCTTC
CASRPSSTRYNEQFF
>TRBD1|TRBJ2-7|NA|TRBV28
TGTGCCAGCAGTCCACCCGGGACAGGAGGCTACGAGCAGTACTTC
CASSPPGTGGYEQYF
>NA|TRBJ2-1|NA|TRBV19
TGTGCCAGTAGTATAATCCTCACTAGGTACAATGAGCAGTTCTTC
CASSIILTRYNEQFF
>TRBD2|TRBJ2-5|NA|TRBV27
TGTGCCAGCAGTCTAATTAGCGGCCTCGGGGGGGCCCAGTACTTC
CASSLISGLGGAQYF
>NA|TRBJ2-5|once|TRBV18
TGTGCCAGCTCACGGTACAGGGATGAAGAGACCCAGTACTTC
CASSRYRDEETQYF
>NA|TRBJ1-2|NA|TRBV29-1
TGCAGCGTGAGGGGGAGGTATGGCTACACCTTC
CSVRGRYGYTF
>NA|TRBJ2-3|NA|TRBV27
TGTGCCAGCAGTTTCCGGACAGATGCGAGGGATACGCAGTATTTT
CASSFRTDARDTQYF
>TRBD2|TRBJ2-7|NA|TRBV30
TGTGCCTGGAGTGTACGGGCAGGGAACGGGACTAGCGGGAGAATCTACGAGCAGTACTTC
CAWSVRAGNGTSGRIYEQYF
>TRBD2|TRBJ2-3|NA|TRBV10-3
TGTGCCATCAGTACTAGCGGGAGAGGCACAGATACGCAGTATTTT
CAISTSGRGTDTQYF